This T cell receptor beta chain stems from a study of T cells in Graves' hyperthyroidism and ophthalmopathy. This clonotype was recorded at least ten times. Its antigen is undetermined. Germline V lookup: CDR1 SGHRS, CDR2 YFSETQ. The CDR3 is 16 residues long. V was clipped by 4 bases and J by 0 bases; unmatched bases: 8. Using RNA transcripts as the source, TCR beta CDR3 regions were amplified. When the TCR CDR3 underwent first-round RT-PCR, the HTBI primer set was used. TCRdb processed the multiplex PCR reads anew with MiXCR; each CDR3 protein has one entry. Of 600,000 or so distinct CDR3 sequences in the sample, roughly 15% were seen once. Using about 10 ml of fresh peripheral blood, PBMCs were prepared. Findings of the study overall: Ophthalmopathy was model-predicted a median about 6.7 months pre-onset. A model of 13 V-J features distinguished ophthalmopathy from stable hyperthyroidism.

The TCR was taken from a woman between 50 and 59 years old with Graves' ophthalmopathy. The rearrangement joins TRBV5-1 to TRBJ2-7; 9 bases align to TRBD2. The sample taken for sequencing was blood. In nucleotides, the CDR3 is TGCGCCAGCAGCCCCTCAATAGCGGGAGTCTCCTACGAGCAGTACTTC. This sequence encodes CASSPSIAGVSYEQYF.